Presented here are 23 T cell receptor beta chains from one specimen sequenced in a study of blood T cells in healthy people across ages. Using a J-beta primer mix together with a sample-barcoded 5' primer, a second PCR was run for roughly 7 to 12 cycles. TCRdb fed the 5' RACE reads into MiXCR, producing one record per CDR3 protein. The sample shows roughly 500,000 distinct CDR3 sequences, around 24% of them seen only once. This same sample was also taken into another study, of T cells of mothers and their children.

Sequencing was carried out using blood. Receptors were obtained from a boy younger than 18 in good health.

The sample holds many counts of this clonotype. V gene TRBV29-1 combines with J gene TRBJ2-7; 8 nucleotides line up with TRBD1. With V trimmed by 5 bases and J by 0 bases, 3 bases remained unmatched. CDR1 SQVTM and CDR2 ANQGSEA come from the germline V gene. The CDR3 length is 13 residues. Here the CDR3 reads CSVWTGSSYEQYF. In nucleotides, the CDR3 is TGCAGCGTTTGGACAGGGAGCTCCTACGAGCAGTACTTC.

J is TRBJ2-4 and V is TRBV9, with D uncertain. CDR3 length equals 13 residues. Trimming left V 3 bases short and J 9 bases short, with 13 bases between. Germline lookup yields CDR1 SGDLS and CDR2 YYNGEE. The CDR3 bases are TGTGCCAGCAGCGAAATTCTAGGAAGCATTCAGTACTTC. Translated: CASSEILGSIQYF.

This clonotype was detected many times. The DNA for the CDR3 is TGTGCCAGCAGCGTAGCGGGAGGGGGAGAGACCCAGTACTTC. It codes for CASSVAGGGETQYF. V is TRBV9 and J is TRBJ2-5; 8 positions agree with TRBD2. Per the germline V gene, CDR1 is SGDLS and CDR2 is YYNGEE. The CDR3 loop spans 14 amino acids. The trim removed 0 bases at V and 4 bases at J, leaving 2 bases unmatched.

The CDR3 region has the DNA TGTGCCAGCAGCCCAATAGGGGGGGGGCCCGAGCAGTTCTTC. Encoded protein: CASSPIGGGPEQFF. This chain connects TRBV3-1 to TRBJ2-5; the D gene is possibly TRBD2 (7 bases). Near its end, the DNA agrees better with TRBJ2-1, so the J call may be wrong. CDR3 length: 14 residues. Germline V lookup: CDR1 LGHDT, CDR2 YNNKEL (reference sequence).

This chain joins TRBV12-3 or TRBV12-4 and TRBJ1-2; D possibly corresponds to TRBD1 (5 bases). Trimming removed 5 bases from V and 8 bases from J, with 21 bases in between. This CDR3 is built from 15 residues. The CDR3 region has the DNA TGTGCCAGCAGTATTGCCGGGACGGGGGATTGGGGCTACACCTTC. Protein: CASSIAGTGDWGYTF.

V usage is TRBV7-9 and J usage is TRBJ2-3; no clear D. Trimming took off 6 bases at V and 0 bases at J, with 22 bases between the two ends. The CDR3 sequence is 18 residues long. Germline V gives CDR1 SEHNR, CDR2 FQNEAQ (reference sequence). DNA of the CDR3: TGTGCCAGCAGACCTGGCGGATCGGGTATCCCTAGCACAGATACGCAGTATTTT. It is translated as CASRPGGSGIPSTDTQYF.

In its sample, this clonotype was seen a few times. This chain uses TRBV14 with TRBJ2-7, with 8 nucleotides matching TRBD1. The CDR3 is 15 residues long. V shed 2 bases and J 7 bases; nucleotides not matched to a gene: 10. The germline V gene encodes CDR1 SGHDN and CDR2 FVKESK. DNA for the CDR3: TGTGCCAGCAGCCAAACCGGGACAGGTTTCGGGGAGCAGTACTTC. It yields the protein CASSQTGTGFGEQYF.

This clonotype was found a few times. The chain joins TRBV7-3 to TRBJ1-1; possibly TRBD1 for D (6 bases). V gave up 5 bases and J gave up 4 bases, with 17 bases separating them. CDR1 is SGHTA, CDR2 FQGTGA, per germline. The length of the CDR3 is 15 residues. Here the CDR3 reads CASSPVAGAGTEAFF. As DNA, the CDR3 is TGTGCCAGCAGCCCCGTGGCGGGGGCTGGCACTGAAGCTTTCTTT.

This clonotype occurred a few times. The chain has TRBV7-6 and TRBJ1-1, with D tentatively TRBD1 (6 bases). The CDR3 is made up of 13 amino acids. CDR1 SGHVS and CDR2 FNYEAQ come from the germline V gene. V lost 10 bases, J lost 4 bases, and 16 bases lay in between. The CDR3, as DNA: TGTGCCACCTCTTCTTGGACAGCCACTGAAGCTTTCTTT. The encoded protein is CATSSWTATEAFF.

The chain is built from TRBV3-1 and TRBJ2-5; TRBD2 matches 10 bases. The trim removed 0 bases at V and 7 bases at J, leaving 8 bases unmatched. Germline V CDR1 and CDR2: LGHDT, YNNKEL (reference sequence). The CDR3 totals 16 residues. The CDR3 sequence: CASSQDPSGGTGTQYF. The CDR3 nucleotides are TGTGCCAGCAGCCAAGATCCTAGCGGGGGTACCGGGACCCAGTACTTC.

This clonotype has only a few counts. The chain links TRBV9 to TRBJ1-2, with 7 bases that match TRBD1. CDR3 length: 16 residues. Germline V gene lookup returns CDR1 SGDLS and CDR2 YYNGEE. Trimming removed 0 bases from V and 4 bases from J; junction bases left unmatched: 9. The CDR3 reads CASSVGSRGRGYGYTF. In DNA form, the CDR3 reads TGTGCCAGCAGCGTAGGATCGAGGGGGCGCGGCTATGGCTACACCTTC.

In its sample, this clonotype was seen a few times. This chain uses TRBV2 with TRBJ2-5, with TRBD1 identical over 11 bases. Per the germline V gene, CDR1 is SNHLY and CDR2 is FYNNEI. The CDR3 consists of 20 residues. V dropped 1 base and J dropped 1; count of bases not matched to a gene: 14. The CDR3 bases are TGTGCCAGCAGTGAAGTACTTACAAGGGACAGGGGGAACCTCCAAGAGACCCAGTACTTC. This translates into CASSEVLTRDRGNLQETQYF.

The rearrangement joins TRBV9 to TRBJ1-6; D uncertain. The length of the CDR3 is 14 residues. The V and J ends lost 0 bases and 5 bases respectively, with 6 bases between them. Germline CDR1 and CDR2: SGDLS and YYNGEE. For the CDR3, the DNA is TGTGCCAGCAGCGTAGAGGCAAATAATTCACCCCTCCACTTT. Residues: CASSVEANNSPLHF.

This clonotype came up a few times. V gene TRBV5-1 combines with J gene TRBJ2-2, with 8 bases matching TRBD2. Germline V gene lookup returns CDR1 SGHRS and CDR2 YFSETQ. This CDR3 spans 16 amino acids. Germline trimming cut 2 bases from V and 3 bases from J; bases unmatched to any gene: 6. CDR3: CASSFSAGGYTGELFF. In DNA form, the CDR3 reads TGCGCCAGCAGCTTTAGCGCGGGAGGCTACACCGGGGAGCTGTTTTTT.

The CDR3 sequence is CASSPGQAFNTSPLHF. The CDR3 DNA sequence: TGTGCCAGCAGCCCGGGACAGGCCTTTAACACTTCACCCCTCCACTTT. V is TRBV6-1 and J is TRBJ1-6; 8 bases fit TRBD1. The CDR3 has 16 amino acids. In germline, CDR1 is MNHNS, CDR2 SASEGT. V lost 6 bases to trimming and J lost 9 bases; unmatched junction nucleotides: 13.

The rearrangement joins TRBV2 to TRBJ1-4, with D perhaps matching TRBD1 (5 bases). This CDR3 has 15 amino acids. CDR1 and CDR2 (germline): SNHLY, FYNNEI. Trimming removed 4 bases at V and 8 bases at J, with 17 bases between. The CDR3 DNA is TGTGCCAGCAGTGCAGGCGGGGACGGTAACGAAAAACTGTTTTTT. It encodes CASSAGGDGNEKLFF.

This clonotype appeared a few times. The gene calls are TRBV30 and TRBJ2-3; tentative D call: TRBD2 (6 bases). The V end was cut by 3 bases, the J end by 9 bases, with 16 bases between. CDR3 size: 13 residues. CDR1 and CDR2 (germline): GTSNPN, SVGIG (reference sequence). The CDR3 here is CAWSPPGRGTQYF. In DNA, the CDR3 is TGTGCCTGGAGCCCCCCGGGTCGGGGGACGCAGTATTTT.

The V and J genes are TRBV30 and TRBJ2-1; 8 nucleotides agree with TRBD2. The end of the DNA is better explained by TRBJ2-5, so the J call may be wrong. The CDR3 loop spans 15 amino acids. Germline V lookup: CDR1 GTSNPN, CDR2 SVGIG (reference sequence). The DNA for the CDR3 is TGTGCCTGGAGTGTGATTAGCGGGGCCCAAGAGACCCAGTACTTC. This translates into CAWSVISGAQETQYF.

The CDR3 spells CASSLVASGGAAYNEQFF. The CDR3 bases are TGTGCCAGCAGCTTGGTGGCTAGCGGGGGGGCTGCCTACAATGAGCAGTTCTTC. This rearrangement joins TRBV5-6 to TRBJ2-1; TRBD2 aligns across 12 bases. This CDR3 has 18 amino acids. J gave up 2 bases and V 0 bases, and 6 bases lay outside the gene matches. Germline CDR1 reads SGHDT; CDR2 reads YYEEEE.

This clonotype appeared a few times. J is TRBJ1-6 and V is TRBV12-3 or TRBV12-4, with D tentatively TRBD1 (5 bases). Trimming removed 6 bases from V and 10 bases from J, with 16 bases in between. The CDR3 runs to 14 residues. The CDR3 protein is CASRRGAYGSPLHF. The CDR3 coding sequence is TGTGCCAGCAGACGCGGGGCGTATGGGTCACCCCTCCACTTT.

The chain has TRBV25-1 and TRBJ2-5; no firm D call. The length of the CDR3 is 15 residues. The V gene lost 1 base and the J gene lost 2 bases, with 11 bases spanning the gap. Looked up from germline, CDR1 is MGHDK and CDR2 is SYGVNS. The chain's CDR3 is CASSESSYLQETQYF. The CDR3 DNA reads as TGTGCCAGCAGTGAATCCTCCTACCTTCAAGAGACCCAGTACTTC.

This clonotype was counted a few times. The V and J genes are TRBV29-1 and TRBJ2-3, with a tentative D call TRBD2 (6 bases). Germline V lookup: CDR1 SQVTM, CDR2 ANQGSEA. This CDR3 has 15 residues. V was cut by 6 bases and J by 0 bases, with 16 bases left in between. The CDR3 DNA reads TGCAGCGTCCACGCCGGGAGCACTAGCACAGATACGCAGTATTTT. It translates to CSVHAGSTSTDTQYF.

The V call is TRBV12-3 or TRBV12-4, the J call TRBJ1-2; TRBD1 is a possible D gene (6 bases). V was cut by 6 bases and J by 5 bases, with 16 bases left in between. The CDR3 totals 14 residues. CDR3 in DNA: TGTGCCAGCAGCCCCCCCGACAGGCCTTATGGCTACACCTTC. It codes for CASSPPDRPYGYTF.